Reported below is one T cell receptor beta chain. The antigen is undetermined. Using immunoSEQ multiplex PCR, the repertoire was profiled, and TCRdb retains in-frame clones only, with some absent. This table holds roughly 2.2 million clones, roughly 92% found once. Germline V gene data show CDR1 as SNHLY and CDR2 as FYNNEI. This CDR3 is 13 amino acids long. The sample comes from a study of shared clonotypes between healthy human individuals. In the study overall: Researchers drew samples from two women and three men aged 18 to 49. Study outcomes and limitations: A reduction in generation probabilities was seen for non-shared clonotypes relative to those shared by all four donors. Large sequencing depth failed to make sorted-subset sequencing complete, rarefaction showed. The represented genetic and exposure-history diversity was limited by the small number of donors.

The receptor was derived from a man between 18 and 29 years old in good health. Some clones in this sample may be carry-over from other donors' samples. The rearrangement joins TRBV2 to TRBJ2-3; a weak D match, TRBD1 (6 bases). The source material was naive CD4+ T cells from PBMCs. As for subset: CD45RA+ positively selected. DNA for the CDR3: TGTGGCAGAGCCGAAACAGGGTCAGATACGCAGTATTTT. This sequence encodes CGRAETGSDTQYF.